This TCR beta chain was documented in a study of T cells after posttransplantation cyclophosphamide. Notes on the study in general: Recipient CMV seropositivity and CMV reactivation strongly tracked TRB clonality. Donor-recipient repertoire similarity was low at 1-2 months, rising over year one. Skin or GI-infiltrating T cells shared few TRB sequences with blood.

Sequencing used immunoSEQ multiplex PCR; TCRdb keeps in-frame clones, though not all of them. This sample carries 10,000 to 13,000 clones, none of them present only once. Busulfan-fludarabine conditioning, marrow transplant, and cyclophosphamide on days +3 and +4 were administered. This clone came up a few times. The target antigen is unknown. The CDR3 length is 13 residues. Looked up from germline, CDR1 is LNHNV and CDR2 is YYDKDF (reference sequence). Trimming cost V 7 bases and J 9 bases, with 13 bases left between them. The origin of this receptor is a female patient aged 40 to 55 who received an allogeneic stem cell transplant from a related donor, was CMV-positive, and had no GVHD. Certain T cells may be donor cells from the graft. The rearrangement links TRBV15 to TRBJ1-6; D is ambiguous. Here the sequenced sample was PBMCs, taken after allogeneic stem cell transplant with posttransplant cyclophosphamide. The CDR3, as DNA: TGTGCCACCACCACCAGACAAGGTTCACCCCTCCACTTT. It encodes CATTTRQGSPLHF.